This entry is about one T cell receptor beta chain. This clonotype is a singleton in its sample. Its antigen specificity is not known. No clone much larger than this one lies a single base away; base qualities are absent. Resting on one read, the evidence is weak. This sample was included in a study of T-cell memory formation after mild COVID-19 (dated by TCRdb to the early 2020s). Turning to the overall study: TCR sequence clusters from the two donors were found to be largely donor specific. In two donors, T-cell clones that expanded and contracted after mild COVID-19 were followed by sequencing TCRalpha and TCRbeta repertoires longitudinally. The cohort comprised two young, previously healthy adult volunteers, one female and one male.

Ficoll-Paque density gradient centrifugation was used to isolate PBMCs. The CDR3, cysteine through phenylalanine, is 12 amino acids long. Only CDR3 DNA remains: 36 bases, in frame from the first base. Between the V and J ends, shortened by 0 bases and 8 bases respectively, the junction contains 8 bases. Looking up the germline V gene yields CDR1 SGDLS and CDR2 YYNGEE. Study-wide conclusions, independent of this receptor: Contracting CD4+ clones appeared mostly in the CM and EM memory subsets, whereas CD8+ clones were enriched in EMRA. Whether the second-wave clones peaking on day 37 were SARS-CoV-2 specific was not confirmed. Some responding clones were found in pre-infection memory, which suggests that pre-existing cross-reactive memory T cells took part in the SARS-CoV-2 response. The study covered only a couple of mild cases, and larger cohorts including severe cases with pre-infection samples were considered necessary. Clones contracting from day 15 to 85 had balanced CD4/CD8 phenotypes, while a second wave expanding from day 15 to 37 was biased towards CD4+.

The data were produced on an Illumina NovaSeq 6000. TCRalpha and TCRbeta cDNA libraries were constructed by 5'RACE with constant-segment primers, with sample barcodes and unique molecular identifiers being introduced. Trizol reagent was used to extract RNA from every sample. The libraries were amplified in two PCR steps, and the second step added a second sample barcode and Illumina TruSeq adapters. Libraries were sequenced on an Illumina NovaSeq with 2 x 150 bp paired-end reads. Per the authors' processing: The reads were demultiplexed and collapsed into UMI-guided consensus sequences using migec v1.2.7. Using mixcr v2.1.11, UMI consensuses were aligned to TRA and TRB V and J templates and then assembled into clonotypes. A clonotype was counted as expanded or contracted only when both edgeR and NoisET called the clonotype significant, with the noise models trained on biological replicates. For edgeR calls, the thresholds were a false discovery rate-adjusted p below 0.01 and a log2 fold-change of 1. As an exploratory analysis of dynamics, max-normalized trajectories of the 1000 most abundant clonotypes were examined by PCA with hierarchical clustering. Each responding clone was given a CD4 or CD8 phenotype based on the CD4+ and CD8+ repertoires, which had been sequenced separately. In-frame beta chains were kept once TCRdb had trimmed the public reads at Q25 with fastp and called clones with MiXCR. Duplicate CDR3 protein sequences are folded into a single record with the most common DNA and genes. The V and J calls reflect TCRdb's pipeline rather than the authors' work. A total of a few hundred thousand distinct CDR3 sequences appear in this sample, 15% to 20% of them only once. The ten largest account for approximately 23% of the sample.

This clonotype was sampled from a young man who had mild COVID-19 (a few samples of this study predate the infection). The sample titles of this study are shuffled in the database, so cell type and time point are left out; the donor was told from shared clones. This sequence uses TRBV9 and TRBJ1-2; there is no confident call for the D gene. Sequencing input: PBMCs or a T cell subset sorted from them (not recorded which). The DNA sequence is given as TGTGCCAGCAGCGTAGCGGGGAGGGGCTACACCTTC. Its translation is CASSVAGRGYTF.